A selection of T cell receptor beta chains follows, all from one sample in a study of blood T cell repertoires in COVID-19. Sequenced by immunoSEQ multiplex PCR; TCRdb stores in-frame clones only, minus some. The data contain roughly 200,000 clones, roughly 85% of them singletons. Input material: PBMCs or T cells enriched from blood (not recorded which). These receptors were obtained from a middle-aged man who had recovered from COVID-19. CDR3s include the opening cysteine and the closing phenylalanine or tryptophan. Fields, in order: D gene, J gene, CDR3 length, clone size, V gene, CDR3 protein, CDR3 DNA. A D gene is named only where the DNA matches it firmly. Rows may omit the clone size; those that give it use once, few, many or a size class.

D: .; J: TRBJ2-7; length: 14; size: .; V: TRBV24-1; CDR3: CATSPPGHSYEQYF; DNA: TGTGCCACCAGCCCCCCGGGACATTCCTACGAGCAGTACTTC
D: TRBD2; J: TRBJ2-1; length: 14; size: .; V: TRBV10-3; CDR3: CAISLAGGENEQFF; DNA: TGTGCCATCAGTCTAGCGGGAGGGGAAAATGAGCAGTTCTTC
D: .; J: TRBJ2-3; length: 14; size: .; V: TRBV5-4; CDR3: CASSLGLGADTQYF; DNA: TGTGCCAGCAGCTTGGGACTAGGGGCAGATACGCAGTATTTT
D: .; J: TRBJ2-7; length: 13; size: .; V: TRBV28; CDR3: CASSFRNDYEQYF; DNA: TGTGCCAGCAGTTTCAGGAATGACTACGAGCAGTACTTC
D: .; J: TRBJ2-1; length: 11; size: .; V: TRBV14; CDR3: CASRYGNEQFF; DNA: TGTGCCAGCAGGTACGGGAATGAGCAGTTCTTC
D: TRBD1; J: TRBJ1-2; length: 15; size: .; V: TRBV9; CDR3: CASSSPTGHNNGYTF; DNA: TGTGCCAGCAGCTCGCCGACAGGGCACAATAATGGCTACACCTTC
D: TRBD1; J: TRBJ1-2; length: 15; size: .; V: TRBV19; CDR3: CASSVQTGGSYGYTF; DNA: TGTGCCAGTAGTGTACAAACAGGGGGCTCGTATGGCTACACCTTC
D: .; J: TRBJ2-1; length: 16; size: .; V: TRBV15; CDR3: CATRPGLTSSYNEQFF; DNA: TGTGCCACCAGACCCGGACTGACGAGCTCCTACAATGAGCAGTTCTTC
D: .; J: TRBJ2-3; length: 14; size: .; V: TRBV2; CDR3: CASSEVLAGDTQYF; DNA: TGTGCCAGCAGTGAAGTACTAGCAGGAGATACGCAGTATTTT
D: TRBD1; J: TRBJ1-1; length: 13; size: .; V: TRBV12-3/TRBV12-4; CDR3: CASSLSGGTEAFF; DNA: TGTGCCAGCAGTTTATCAGGGGGCACTGAAGCTTTCTTT
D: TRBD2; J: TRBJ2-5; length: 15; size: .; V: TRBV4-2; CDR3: CASSQGTSGQETQYF; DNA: TGTGCCAGCAGCCAAGGGACTAGCGGGCAAGAGACCCAGTACTTC
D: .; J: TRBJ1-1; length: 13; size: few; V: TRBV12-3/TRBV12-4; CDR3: CASRQGLVPEAFF; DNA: TGTGCCAGCAGACAGGGTTTAGTCCCTGAAGCTTTCTTT
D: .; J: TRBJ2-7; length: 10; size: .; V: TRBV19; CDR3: CASSTQTTGF; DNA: TGTGCCAGTAGTACCCAAACTACAGGGTTC
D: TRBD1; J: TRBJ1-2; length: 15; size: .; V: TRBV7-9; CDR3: CASSLLRTGGDGYTF; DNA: TGTGCCAGCAGCTTACTGAGGACAGGGGGCGATGGCTACACCTTC
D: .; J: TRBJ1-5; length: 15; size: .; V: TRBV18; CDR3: CASSPLAGSNQPQHF; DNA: TGTGCCAGCTCTCCGCTGGCCGGGAGCAATCAGCCCCAGCATTTT
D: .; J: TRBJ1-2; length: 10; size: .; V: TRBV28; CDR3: CASGAYSYTF; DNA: TGTGCGTCAGGGGCCTATAGCTACACCTTC
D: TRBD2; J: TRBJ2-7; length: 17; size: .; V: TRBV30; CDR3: CAWSVPQQTSGSYEQYF; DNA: TGTGCCTGGAGTGTCCCCCAGCAGACTAGCGGATCTTACGAGCAGTACTTC
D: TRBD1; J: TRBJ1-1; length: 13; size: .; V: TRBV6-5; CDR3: CASRPGTGRVAFF; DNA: TGTGCCAGCAGGCCCGGGACAGGGAGAGTAGCTTTCTTT
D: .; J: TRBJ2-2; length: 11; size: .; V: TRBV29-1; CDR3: CSVPGRGELFF; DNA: TGCAGCGTTCCAGGTCGCGGGGAGCTGTTTTTT
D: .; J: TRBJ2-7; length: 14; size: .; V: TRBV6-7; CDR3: CASQRGRDPFEQYF; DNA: TGTGCCAGCCAAAGGGGGAGGGATCCTTTCGAGCAGTACTTC
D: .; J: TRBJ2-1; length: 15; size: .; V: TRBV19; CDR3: CASSIRGVRYNEQFF; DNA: TGTGCCAGTAGTATTAGGGGTGTGAGGTACAATGAGCAGTTCTTC
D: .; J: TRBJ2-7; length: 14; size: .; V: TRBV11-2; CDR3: CASSSLRFAYEQYF; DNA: TGTGCCAGCAGCTCCCTCCGTTTCGCCTACGAGCAGTACTTC
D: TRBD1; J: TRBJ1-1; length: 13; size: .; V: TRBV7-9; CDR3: CASSLDRGPEAFF; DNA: TGTGCCAGCAGCTTAGACAGGGGCCCTGAAGCTTTCTTT
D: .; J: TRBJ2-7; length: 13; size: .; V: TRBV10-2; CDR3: CASSATESYEQYF; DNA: TGCGCCAGCAGTGCTACAGAGTCCTACGAGCAGTACTTC
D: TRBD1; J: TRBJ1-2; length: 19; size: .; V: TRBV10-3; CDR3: CAISERLAAGGLANYGYTF; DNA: TGTGCCATCAGTGAAAGGCTCGCGGCAGGGGGCCTGGCTAACTATGGCTACACCTTC
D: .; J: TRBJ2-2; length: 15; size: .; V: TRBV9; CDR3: CASSVGETSPGELFF; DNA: TGTGCCAGCAGCGTAGGAGAAACGTCCCCCGGGGAGCTGTTTTTT
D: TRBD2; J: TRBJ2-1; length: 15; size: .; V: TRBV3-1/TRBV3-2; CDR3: CASSQDGGLARQQFF; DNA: TGTGCCAGCAGCCAAGATGGGGGACTAGCCCGTCAGCAGTTCTTC
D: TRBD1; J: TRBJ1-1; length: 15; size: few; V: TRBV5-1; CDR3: CASSSQTDRGRDAFF; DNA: TGCGCCAGCAGCTCCCAGACGGACAGGGGGCGCGACGCTTTCTTT
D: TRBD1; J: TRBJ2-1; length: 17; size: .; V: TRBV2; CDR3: CASSPQWGQGSYNEQFF; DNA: TGTGCCAGCAGCCCCCAGTGGGGACAGGGATCCTACAATGAGCAGTTCTTC
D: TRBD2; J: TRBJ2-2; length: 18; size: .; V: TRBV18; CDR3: CASSPLGGAGLGTGELFF; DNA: TGTGCCAGCTCACCCCTTGGAGGAGCGGGGCTTGGAACCGGGGAGCTGTTTTTT
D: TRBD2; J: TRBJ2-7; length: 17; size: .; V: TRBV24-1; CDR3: CATSDPRSGRPSYEQYF; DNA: TGTGCCACCAGTGATCCCCGTAGCGGGAGGCCGTCCTACGAGCAGTACTTC
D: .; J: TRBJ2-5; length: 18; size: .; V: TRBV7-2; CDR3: CASSNGDRGGTRLGTQYF; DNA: TGTGCCAGCAGCAATGGGGACCGTGGAGGGACTCGTCTGGGGACCCAGTACTTC
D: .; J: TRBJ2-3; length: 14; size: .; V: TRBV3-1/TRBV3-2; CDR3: CASNQGLASDTQYF; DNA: TGTGCCAGCAACCAAGGGCTCGCTTCAGATACGCAGTATTTT
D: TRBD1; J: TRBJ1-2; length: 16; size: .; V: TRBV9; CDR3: CASSVEPGQGIGGYTF; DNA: TGTGCCAGCAGCGTAGAACCGGGACAGGGGATAGGAGGCTACACCTTC
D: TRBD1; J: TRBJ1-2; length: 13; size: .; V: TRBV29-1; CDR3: CSVWQGANYGYTF; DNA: TGCAGCGTGTGGCAGGGGGCTAACTATGGCTACACCTTC
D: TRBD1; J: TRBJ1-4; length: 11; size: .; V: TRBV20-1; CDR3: CSADRGEKLFF; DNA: TGCAGTGCTGACAGGGGTGAAAAACTGTTTTTT
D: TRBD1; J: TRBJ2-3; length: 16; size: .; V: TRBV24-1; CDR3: CATSDSRQGPTDTQYF; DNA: TGTGCCACCAGTGATAGCAGACAGGGCCCCACAGATACGCAGTATTTT
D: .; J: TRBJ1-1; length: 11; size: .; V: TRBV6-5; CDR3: CASSAGPEAFF; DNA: TGTGCCAGCAGCGCAGGGCCTGAAGCTTTCTTT
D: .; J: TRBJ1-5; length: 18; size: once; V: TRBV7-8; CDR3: CASSFLDRSLISNQPQHF; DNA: TGTGCCAGCAGCTTTCTGGACAGATCCCTTATTAGCAATCAGCCCCAGCATTTT
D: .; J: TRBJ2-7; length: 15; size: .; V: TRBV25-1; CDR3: CASSDRTLVPYEQYF; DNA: TGTGCCAGCAGTGACCGGACACTGGTTCCCTACGAGCAGTACTTC
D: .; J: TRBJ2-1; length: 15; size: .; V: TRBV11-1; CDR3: CASSLGSGLGNEQFF; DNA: TGTGCCAGCAGCTTAGGGAGCGGGCTCGGCAATGAGCAGTTCTTC
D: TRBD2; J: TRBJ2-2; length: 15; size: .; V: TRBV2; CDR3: CASSGTSEGTGELFF; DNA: TGTGCCAGCAGTGGGACTAGTGAAGGCACCGGGGAGCTGTTTTTT
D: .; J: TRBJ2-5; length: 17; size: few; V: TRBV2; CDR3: CASSEGYGNGGQETQYF; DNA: TGTGCCAGCAGTGAAGGTTACGGGAATGGGGGGCAAGAGACCCAGTACTTC
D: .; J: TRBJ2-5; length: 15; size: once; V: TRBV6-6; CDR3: CASSYSLGAGETQYF; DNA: TGTGCCAGCAGTTACTCGCTAGGGGCGGGGGAGACCCAGTACTTC
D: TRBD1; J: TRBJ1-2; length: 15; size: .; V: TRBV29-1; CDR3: CSVAKNTGQGNGYTF; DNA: TGCAGCGTTGCCAAAAACACGGGACAGGGGAATGGCTACACCTTC
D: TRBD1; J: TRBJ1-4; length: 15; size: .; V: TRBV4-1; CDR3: CASSPQGAVDEKLFF; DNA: TGCGCCAGCAGCCCGCAGGGGGCGGTAGATGAAAAACTGTTTTTT
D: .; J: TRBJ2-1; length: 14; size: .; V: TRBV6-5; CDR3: CASSYGGRNNEQFF; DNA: TGTGCCAGCAGTTACGGTGGTAGAAACAATGAGCAGTTCTTC